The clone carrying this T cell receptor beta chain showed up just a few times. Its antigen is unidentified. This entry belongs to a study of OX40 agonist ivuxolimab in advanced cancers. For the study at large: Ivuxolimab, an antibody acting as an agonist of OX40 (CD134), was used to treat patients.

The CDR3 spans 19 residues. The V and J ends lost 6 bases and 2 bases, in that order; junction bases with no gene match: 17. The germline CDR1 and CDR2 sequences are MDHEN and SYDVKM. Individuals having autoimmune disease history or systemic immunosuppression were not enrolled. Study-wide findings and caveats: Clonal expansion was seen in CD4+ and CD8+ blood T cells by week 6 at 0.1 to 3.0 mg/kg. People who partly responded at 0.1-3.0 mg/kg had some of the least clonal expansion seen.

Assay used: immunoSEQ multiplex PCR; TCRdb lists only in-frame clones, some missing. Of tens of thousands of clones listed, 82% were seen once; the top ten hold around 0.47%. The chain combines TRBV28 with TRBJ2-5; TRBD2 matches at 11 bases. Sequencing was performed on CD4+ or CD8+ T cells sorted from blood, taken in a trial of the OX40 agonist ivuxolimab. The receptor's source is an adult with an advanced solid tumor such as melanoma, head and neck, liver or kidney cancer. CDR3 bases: TGTGCCAGCAGCTCGGACAGGGTTTCCCTAGCGGGAGGTCAAGAGACCCAGTACTTC. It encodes CASSSDRVSLAGGQETQYF.